These T cell receptor beta chains were read from a single sample in a study of blood T cell repertoires in COVID-19. Assay: immunoSEQ multiplex PCR; the TCRdb copy retains only in-frame clones and omits some. The data show around 70,000 clones, around nine tenths seen once. Sequences were obtained from peripheral blood. These receptors came from a man in his fifties with acute or convalescent COVID-19. Both conserved end residues are part of each CDR3. The D gene is left open where the match is weak. The listing skips clone size in some rows; elsewhere it reads once, few, many or a size class.

>TRBJ1-5|TRBD1|-|TRBV19
TGTGCCAGTAGTAGGGACAGGGCGAATCAGCCCCAGCATTTT
CASSRDRANQPQHF
>TRBJ1-2|-|-|TRBV29-1
TGCAGCGTGGGGGGGTCCGATGGCTACACCTTC
CSVGGSDGYTF
>TRBJ2-1|TRBD2|-|TRBV29-1
TGCAGCGTCGACCATCTTCGGGACTATTCCTACAATGAGCAGTTCTTC
CSVDHLRDYSYNEQFF
>TRBJ2-2|TRBD1|-|TRBV7-2
TGTGCCAGCAGCTTAAAGACAGGGGGAACCGGGGAGCTGTTTTTT
CASSLKTGGTGELFF
>TRBJ2-5|TRBD2|-|TRBV30
TGTGCCTGGAGTGGGGTAGCGGGAGGGAACCTGGAGACCCAGTACTTC
CAWSGVAGGNLETQYF
>TRBJ2-7|TRBD2|-|TRBV15
TGTGCCACCAGCAGAGCACTAGCGGGAGTAGGTACCGAGCAGTACTTC
CATSRALAGVGTEQYF
>TRBJ2-2|TRBD2|-|TRBV3-1/TRBV3-2
TGTGCCAGCAGCCAAGGATCTGGACTAGCGGGGTGGACCGGGGAGCTGTTTTTT
CASSQGSGLAGWTGELFF
>TRBJ2-1|-|-|TRBV7-3
TGTGCCAGCAGCTTAATCAGGGGATCCTACAATGAGCAGTTCTTC
CASSLIRGSYNEQFF
>TRBJ1-5|-|-|TRBV6-5
TGTGCCAGCAGCCTTACAGGGATTAGCAATCAGCCCCAGCATTTT
CASSLTGISNQPQHF
>TRBJ2-1|-|-|TRBV19
TGTGCCAGTAGTATAGTGGGGGGAGGCTCCTACAATGAGCAGTTCTTC
CASSIVGGGSYNEQFF
>TRBJ2-3|TRBD2|-|TRBV7-2
TGTGCCAGCAGCGCTCCTAGCGGGAGTTTGGATACGCAGTATTTT
CASSAPSGSLDTQYF
>TRBJ2-3|-|-|TRBV15
TGTGCCACCAGAACGAGGGACAGGAGAATCACTAGCGGGTCCACAGATACGCAGTATTTT
CATRTRDRRITSGSTDTQYF
>TRBJ1-1|TRBD1|-|TRBV11-2
TGTGCCAGCATAGACAGGGGCACGATGAACACTGAAGCTTTCTTT
CASIDRGTMNTEAFF
>TRBJ1-1|-|-|TRBV28
TGTGCCAGCAGCCTCCGGTTGAACACTGAAGCTTTCTTT
CASSLRLNTEAFF
>TRBJ2-1|TRBD1|once|TRBV19
TGTGCCAGTAGTATCACCCCGGGACAGGGGGCATGGAATGAGCAGTTCTTC
CASSITPGQGAWNEQFF
>TRBJ2-3|TRBD1|-|TRBV19
TGTGCCACCCGAGACAGGGGGAAGACAGATACGCAGTATTTT
CATRDRGKTDTQYF